This T cell receptor beta chain is from a study of Graves' ophthalmopathy and Graves' hyperthyroidism. Study-wide findings and caveats: Blood also held most thyroid clonotypes expanded above 0.001 frequency.

On this clonotype: Its antigen remains unknown.

Amplification of TCR beta CDR3 regions used RNA transcripts. Following a first-round RT-PCR that used HTBI primers, a second-round multiplex PCR was carried out. TCRdb fed the multiplex PCR reads into MiXCR, producing one record per CDR3 protein. The sample lists about 420,000 distinct CDR3 sequences; roughly 20% were seen once. CDR3 length equals 12 residues. The germline V gene encodes CDR1 MNHEY and CDR2 SVGEGT. V lost 7 bases and J 8 bases, leaving 14 bases between the germline ends. Excluded were patients with other autoimmune diseases, uncontrolled infections, pregnancy or lactation. Sequenced sample: peripheral blood. The receptor was derived from a woman aged 18-29 years with stable Graves' hyperthyroidism. This chain connects TRBV6-2 or TRBV6-3 to TRBJ1-2; unclear D gene. Written as DNA, the CDR3 is TGTGCCAGCACCAACAGCCAGATCGGCTACACCTTC. This translates into CASTNSQIGYTF.